This T cell receptor (beta chain) is drawn from a study of blood T cell repertoires in COVID-19. Whole-study context: The United States, Italy and Spain provided the acute and convalescent COVID-19 samples. T cells, B-cell-depleted T cells, or PBMCs provided the cDNA or gDNA that served as material.

Authors' data handling: Reference gene primer amplification yielded estimated nucleated cell counts. Measured with immunoSEQ multiplex PCR; TCRdb has only the in-frame clones, and not every one. V and J calls and clone size are given by that table; D and trimming were obtained from the DNA. The sample yields around 100,000 clones, around four fifths seen once. This CDR3 spans 15 amino acids. Germline V gives CDR1 SGHRS, CDR2 YFSETQ. With V trimmed by 7 bases and J by 5 bases, 14 bases remained unmatched. The rearrangement links TRBV5-1 to TRBJ2-5; TRBD1 aligns across 7 bases. The specimen was peripheral blood. This clonotype was sampled from a woman in her seventies with acute or convalescent COVID-19. Here the CDR3 reads CASGTGAAIGETQYF. The CDR3 DNA is TGCGCCAGCGGCACAGGGGCCGCTATAGGGGAGACCCAGTACTTC.